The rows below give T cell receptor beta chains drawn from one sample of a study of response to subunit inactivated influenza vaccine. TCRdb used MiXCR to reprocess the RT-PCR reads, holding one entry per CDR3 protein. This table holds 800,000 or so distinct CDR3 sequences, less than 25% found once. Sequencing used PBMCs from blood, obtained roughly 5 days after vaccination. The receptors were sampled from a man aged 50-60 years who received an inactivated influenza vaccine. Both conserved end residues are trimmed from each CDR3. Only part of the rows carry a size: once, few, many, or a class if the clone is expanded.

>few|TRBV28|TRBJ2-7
ASSLAWTGTGPEKLHYEQY
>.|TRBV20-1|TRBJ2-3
SARGGAGGITDTQY
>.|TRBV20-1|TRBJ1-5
SARQRTANSNQPQH
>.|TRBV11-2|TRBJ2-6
ASSLDLVALSGANVLT
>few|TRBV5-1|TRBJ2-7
ASSLGQTGLAYYEQY
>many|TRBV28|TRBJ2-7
ASSTTSGSYEQY
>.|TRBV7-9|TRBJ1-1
ASSLHGDTEAF
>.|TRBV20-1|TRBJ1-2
SARDGGGAVYGYT
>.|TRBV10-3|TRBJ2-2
AISESLAGVSTGELF
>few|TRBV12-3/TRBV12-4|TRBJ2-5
ASSFTGGFQETQY
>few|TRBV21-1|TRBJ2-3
ASSKPYFTDTQY
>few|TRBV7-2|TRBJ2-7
ASSFGRGVEQY
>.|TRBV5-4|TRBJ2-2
ASSARTGANTGELF
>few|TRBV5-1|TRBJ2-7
ASSFTVSSYEQY
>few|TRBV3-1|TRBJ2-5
ASSPGLAGVAGTQY
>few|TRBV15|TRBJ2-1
ATSRDVSEQF
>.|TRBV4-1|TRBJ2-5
ASSPIAGPGIRY
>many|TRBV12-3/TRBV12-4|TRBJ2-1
ASSETGPPNNEQF
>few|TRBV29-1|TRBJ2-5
SVEDGEGALGTQY
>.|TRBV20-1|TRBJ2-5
SARDPPTSWETQY
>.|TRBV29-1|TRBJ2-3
SVDGTGEDTQY
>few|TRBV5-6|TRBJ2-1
ASSLELAGPYNEQF
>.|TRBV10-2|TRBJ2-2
ASSDASGRGNTGELF
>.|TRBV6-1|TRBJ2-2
ASRESGTGAGELF
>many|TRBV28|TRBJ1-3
ASSLSGTGAVSGNTIY
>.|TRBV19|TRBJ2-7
ASSYGLAGLWEQY
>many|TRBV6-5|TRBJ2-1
ASSYSDEQF
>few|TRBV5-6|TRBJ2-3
ASSKRQDWVTDTQY
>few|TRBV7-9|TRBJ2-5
ASSLRGDSPQETQY
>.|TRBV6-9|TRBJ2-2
ASSYRQNTGELF
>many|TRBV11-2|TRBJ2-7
ASSQTGPRGEQY
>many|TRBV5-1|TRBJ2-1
ASSFGGDNEQF
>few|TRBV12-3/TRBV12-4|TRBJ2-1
ASGRRSGSNNEQF
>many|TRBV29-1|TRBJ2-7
SVAHGQPSYEQY
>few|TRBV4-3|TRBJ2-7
ASSQDRGPGYEQY
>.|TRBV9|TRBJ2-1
ASSVVTSGGNEQL
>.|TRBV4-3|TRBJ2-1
ASSQDKGSYNEQF
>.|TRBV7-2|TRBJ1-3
ASSVSQGSGNTIY
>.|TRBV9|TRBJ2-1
ASTPGGRVDEQF
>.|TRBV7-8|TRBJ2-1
ASSLTSTSGSPF
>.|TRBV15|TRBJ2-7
ATSRGTGSSYEQY
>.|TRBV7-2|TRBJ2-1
ASIPAGSYNEQF
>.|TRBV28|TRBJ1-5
ASSFDHRAQPQH
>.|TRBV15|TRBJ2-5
ATSRDLSQTQY
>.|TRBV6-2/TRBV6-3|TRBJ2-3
ASYTADTQY
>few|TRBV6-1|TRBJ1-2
ASRSLGQPYGYT
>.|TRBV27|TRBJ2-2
ASSLGRSGELF
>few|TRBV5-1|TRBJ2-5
ASSLAQGEQTQY
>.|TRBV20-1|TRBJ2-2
SAIAGLSTGELF
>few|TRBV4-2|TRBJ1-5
ASSIDGDRVYQPQH
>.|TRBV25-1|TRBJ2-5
ASSEQRDTSGETQY
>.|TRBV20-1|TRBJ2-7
SARGGLAYEQY
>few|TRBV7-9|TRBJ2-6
ASSLFHSGANVLT
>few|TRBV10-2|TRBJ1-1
ASSVFTEAF
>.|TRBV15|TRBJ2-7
ATSRGEFYEQY
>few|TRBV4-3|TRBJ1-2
ASSQVAQGYNYGYT